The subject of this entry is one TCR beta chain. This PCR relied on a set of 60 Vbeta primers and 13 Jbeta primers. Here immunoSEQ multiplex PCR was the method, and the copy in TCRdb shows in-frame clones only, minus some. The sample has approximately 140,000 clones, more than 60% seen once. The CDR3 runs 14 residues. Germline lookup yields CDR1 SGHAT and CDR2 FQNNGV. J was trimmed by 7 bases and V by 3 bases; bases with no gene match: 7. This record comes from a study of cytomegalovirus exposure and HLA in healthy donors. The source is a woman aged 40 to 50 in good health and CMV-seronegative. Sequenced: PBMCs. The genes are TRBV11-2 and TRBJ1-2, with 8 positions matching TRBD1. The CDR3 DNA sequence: TGTGCCAGCAGCTTCTTGTCAGGGGGCGGTGGCTACACCTTC. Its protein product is CASSFLSGGGGYTF.